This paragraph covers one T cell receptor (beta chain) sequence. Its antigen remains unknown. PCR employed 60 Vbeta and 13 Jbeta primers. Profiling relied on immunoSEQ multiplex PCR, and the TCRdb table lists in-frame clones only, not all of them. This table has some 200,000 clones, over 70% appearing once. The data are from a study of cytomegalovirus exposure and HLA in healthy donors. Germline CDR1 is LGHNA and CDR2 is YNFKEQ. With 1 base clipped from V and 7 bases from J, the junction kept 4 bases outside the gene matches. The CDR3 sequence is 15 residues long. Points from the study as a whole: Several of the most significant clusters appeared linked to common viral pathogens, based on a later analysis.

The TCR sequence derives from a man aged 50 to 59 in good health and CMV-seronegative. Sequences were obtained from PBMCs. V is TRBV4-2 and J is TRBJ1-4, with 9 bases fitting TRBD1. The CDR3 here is CASSQGDREPEKLFF. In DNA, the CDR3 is TGTGCCAGCAGCCAAGGGGACAGGGAGCCTGAAAAACTGTTTTTT.